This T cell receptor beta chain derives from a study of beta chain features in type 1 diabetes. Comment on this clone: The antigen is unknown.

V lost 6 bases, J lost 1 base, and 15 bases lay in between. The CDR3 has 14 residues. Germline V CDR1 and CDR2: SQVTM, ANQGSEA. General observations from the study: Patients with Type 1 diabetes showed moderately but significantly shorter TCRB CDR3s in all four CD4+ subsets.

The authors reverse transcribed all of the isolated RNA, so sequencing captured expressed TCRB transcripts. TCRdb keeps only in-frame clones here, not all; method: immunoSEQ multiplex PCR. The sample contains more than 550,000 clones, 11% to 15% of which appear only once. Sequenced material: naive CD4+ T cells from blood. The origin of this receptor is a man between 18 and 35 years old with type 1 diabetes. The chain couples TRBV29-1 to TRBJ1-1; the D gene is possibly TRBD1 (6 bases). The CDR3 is CSVITGTRNTEAFF. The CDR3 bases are TGCAGCGTAATTACCGGGACAAGGAACACTGAAGCTTTCTTT.